The rows below give T cell receptor beta chains drawn from one sample of a study of blood T cell repertoires in COVID-19. The assay was immunoSEQ multiplex PCR, and TCRdb's table has in-frame clones only and misses some. The table shows over 250,000 clones, with approximately 85% occurring only once. Sample: peripheral blood. All receptors come from a woman aged 70-85 years with acute or convalescent COVID-19. Each CDR3 is given with its conserved first and last residue. Fields, in order: CDR3 length, V gene, J gene, D gene, clone size, CDR3 DNA, CDR3 protein. D genes are given only for firm matches. The size of a clone is reported for some rows only, either as once, few or many, or as a class for expanded clones.

>13|TRBV11-2|TRBJ2-7|TRBD1|NA
TGTGCCAGCAGCCGGGACAGCAACTACGAGCAGTACTTC
CASSRDSNYEQYF
>14|TRBV14|TRBJ2-7|NA|NA
TGTGCCAGCAGCCAAGACCTAGTGCCCGGCGAGCAGTACTTC
CASSQDLVPGEQYF
>13|TRBV30|TRBJ1-2|NA|NA
TGTGCCTGGAGTGAGCAGGGCGGTTTTGGCTACACCTTC
CAWSEQGGFGYTF
>14|TRBV13|TRBJ1-1|TRBD1|NA
TGTGCCACCAGCAAAGTCGACAGGGGGACTGAAGCTTTCTTT
CATSKVDRGTEAFF
>14|TRBV20-1|TRBJ2-3|NA|NA
TGCAGTGCTAGTAGGCGGGGACGCACAGATACGCAGTATTTT
CSASRRGRTDTQYF
>13|TRBV7-2|TRBJ1-2|NA|NA
TGTGCCAGCACCCCGACAGGCCTCTATGGCTACACCTTC
CASTPTGLYGYTF
>14|TRBV3-1/TRBV3-2|TRBJ1-3|NA|NA
TGTGCCAGCTACAATACACGTACTGGAAACACCATATATTTT
CASYNTRTGNTIYF
>16|TRBV11-2|TRBJ1-1|NA|NA
TGTGCCAGCAGCTTACAAGGCGGACACGTGAACACTGAAGCTTTCTTT
CASSLQGGHVNTEAFF
>12|TRBV19|TRBJ1-2|TRBD1|NA
TGTGCCACGGGACAGACGCGCTATGGCTACACCTTC
CATGQTRYGYTF
>15|TRBV20-1|TRBJ1-2|TRBD1|NA
TGCAGTGCTAGTCCTCGCGGGACAGGGGCTCATGGCTACACCTTC
CSASPRGTGAHGYTF
>13|TRBV7-9|TRBJ2-3|NA|NA
TGTGCCAGCACCTTGGCGGGGCGGGATACGCAGTATTTT
CASTLAGRDTQYF
>12|TRBV29-1|TRBJ1-2|TRBD1|NA
TGCAGCGCAAAACAGGGGGCGAGTGGCTACACCTTC
CSAKQGASGYTF
>14|TRBV19|TRBJ2-5|TRBD2|NA
TGTGCCAGTAAAGCGGGGGCGGAATCGAAGACCCAGTACTTC
CASKAGAESKTQYF
>17|TRBV5-1|TRBJ2-3|TRBD1|NA
TGCGCCAGCAGCTTGGCCCCAGGACAGGAGAACACAGATACGCAGTATTTT
CASSLAPGQENTDTQYF
>17|TRBV7-6|TRBJ2-6|TRBD2|NA
TGTGCCAGCAGCTTAACTAGCGGGGGGACGGGGGCCAACGTCCTGACTTTC
CASSLTSGGTGANVLTF
>16|TRBV7-9|TRBJ2-5|TRBD2|NA
TGTGCCAGCAGCCACGGACTAGCGGGGGTCGGGGAGACCCAGTACTTC
CASSHGLAGVGETQYF
>16|TRBV6-5|TRBJ2-3|NA|NA
TGTGCCAGCAGTTACTCGACACATCCTAGCACAGATACGCAGTATTTT
CASSYSTHPSTDTQYF
>13|TRBV3-1/TRBV3-2|TRBJ2-1|NA|NA
TGTGCCAGCAGCCAAGTTCGGTCCCTTGAGCAGTTCTTC
CASSQVRSLEQFF
>13|TRBV19|TRBJ1-5|NA|NA
TGTGCCAGTAACCGGGGTACGAATCAGCCCCAGCATTTT
CASNRGTNQPQHF
>12|TRBV5-4|TRBJ1-1|NA|NA
TGTGCCAGCAGCACTCGGGGCACTGAAGCTTTCTTT
CASSTRGTEAFF
>17|TRBV4-2|TRBJ2-3|TRBD2|NA
TGTGCCAGCAGCCAGGTCATAGCGGGGAGGTCTGTAGATACGCAGTATTTT
CASSQVIAGRSVDTQYF
>17|TRBV7-8|TRBJ1-2|NA|once
TGTGCCAGCCGCCTTATTGGGGGGTTTCCTTTTAACTATGGCTACACCTTC
CASRLIGGFPFNYGYTF
>14|TRBV5-4|TRBJ2-3|TRBD2|NA
TGTGCCAGCTCTAGCGGGGGGCAAACAGATACGCAGTATTTT
CASSSGGQTDTQYF
>15|TRBV5-1|TRBJ1-6|NA|NA
TGCGCCAGCAGCCCTCAGGCGCAGGATAATTCACCCCTCCACTTT
CASSPQAQDNSPLHF
>15|TRBV4-2|TRBJ2-5|TRBD2|NA
TGTGCCAGCCGCCGGACTAGCGGGGTCCAAGAGACCCAGTACTTC
CASRRTSGVQETQYF
>13|TRBV7-9|TRBJ2-3|NA|NA
TGTGCCAGCAGCATATCTACGGGGGATACGCAGTATTTT
CASSISTGDTQYF
>15|TRBV7-8|TRBJ2-3|TRBD2|NA
TGTGCCAGCACCATAGCGGGGGGGTACACAGATACGCAGTATTTT
CASTIAGGYTDTQYF
>15|TRBV24-1|TRBJ2-7|TRBD1|few
TGTGCCACCAGTGACCCCGGGACAGGACCTTACGAGCAGTACTTC
CATSDPGTGPYEQYF
>14|TRBV6-5|TRBJ1-1|TRBD1|once
TGTGCCAGCAGACTCGGGACAGGCGGAACTGAAGCTTTCTTT
CASRLGTGGTEAFF
>15|TRBV4-2|TRBJ2-7|NA|NA
TGTGCCAGCAGCCAGAGAGGGGGGGGTGGGTACGAGCAGTACTTC
CASSQRGGGGYEQYF
>19|TRBV2|TRBJ2-5|TRBD2|NA
TGTGCCAGCAGTATATCAATGACATCCTCTAGCGGGGGGCGGGGGACCCAGTACTTC
CASSISMTSSSGGRGTQYF
>16|TRBV6-1|TRBJ2-7|NA|NA
TGTGCCAGCAGTGATCCAAATACTGGTAAGATATACGAGCAGTACTTC
CASSDPNTGKIYEQYF
>14|TRBV7-3|TRBJ1-2|NA|once
TGTGCCAGCAGCTCTACCCGGACAGAATCAGGCTACACCTTC
CASSSTRTESGYTF
>14|TRBV30|TRBJ2-2|NA|NA
TGTGCCTACTCGTTCCGTGGGGCCGACGGGGAGCTGTTTTTT
CAYSFRGADGELFF
>13|TRBV7-2|TRBJ1-1|NA|NA
TGTGCCAGCAGCGAAACCAGGGACACTGAAGCTTTCTTT
CASSETRDTEAFF
>12|TRBV10-3|TRBJ2-1|NA|NA
TGTGCCACCTCTACTACGGCGAATGAGCAGTTCTTC
CATSTTANEQFF
>12|TRBV2|TRBJ1-2|NA|NA
TGTGCCAGCAGTGAAAGGGAGGGGAGCTACACCTTC
CASSEREGSYTF
>14|TRBV18|TRBJ1-4|NA|NA
TGTGCCAGCTCACCAGGGAGCGGGAATGAAAAACTGTTTTTT
CASSPGSGNEKLFF
>13|TRBV12-3/TRBV12-4|TRBJ1-2|TRBD1|NA
TGTGCCAGCAGTCACGACAGGGAGTACGGCTACACCTTC
CASSHDREYGYTF
>17|TRBV19|TRBJ1-1|TRBD1|NA
TGTGCCAGTAGTACTTCTCGCCGTCAGGGGGCTAGGACTGAAGCTTTCTTT
CASSTSRRQGARTEAFF
>11|TRBV20-1|TRBJ1-1|NA|NA
TGCAGTGCTAGAGGGGGCCTGGAAGCTTTCTTT
CSARGGLEAFF
>14|TRBV24-1|TRBJ1-1|TRBD1|NA
TGTGCCACCAGTGATTCGGGACAGGAACGTGAAGCTTTCTTT
CATSDSGQEREAFF
>13|TRBV2|TRBJ2-3|TRBD2|NA
TGTGCCAGCAGCCGCGGGGAGGGAGATACGCAGTATTTT
CASSRGEGDTQYF
>15|TRBV5-1|TRBJ1-5|NA|NA
TGCGCCAGCAGCTTGGACGGGTCGTCAAGCAAGCCCCAGCATTTT
CASSLDGSSSKPQHF
>13|TRBV19|TRBJ1-5|TRBD1|once
TGTGCCAGTGGGGACAGGCGAGATCAGCCCCAGCATTTT
CASGDRRDQPQHF
>15|TRBV5-4|TRBJ1-1|TRBD1|NA
TGTGCCAGCAGCTCAGGGATTACAGGGACAGCCGAAGCTTTCTTT
CASSSGITGTAEAFF
>16|TRBV30|TRBJ2-5|NA|NA
TGTGCCTGGAGTGCCTCGGAGCGGGTTGCGGGGAAGACCCAGTACTTC
CAWSASERVAGKTQYF
>14|TRBV18|TRBJ1-4|NA|NA
TGTGCCAGCTCCCCTAGCAGCAGTTTTGAAAAACTGTTTTTT
CASSPSSSFEKLFF
>14|TRBV5-6|TRBJ2-3|NA|NA
TGTGCCAGCAGCTTGGGGGCTAGCACAGATACGCAGTATTTT
CASSLGASTDTQYF
>12|TRBV2|TRBJ2-3|NA|NA
TGTGCCTCAGGGGAGTTCACAGATACGCAGTATTTT
CASGEFTDTQYF
>17|TRBV19|TRBJ2-4|TRBD2|NA
TGTGCCAGTAGTATAGAACTAGCGGTGCAAGCCAAAAACATTCAGTACTTC
CASSIELAVQAKNIQYF
>14|TRBV24-1|TRBJ1-4|NA|NA
TGTGCCACCAGCCTCGGGGGACCGAATGAAAAACTGTTTTTT
CATSLGGPNEKLFF
>16|TRBV2|TRBJ2-3|TRBD1|NA
TGTGCCAGCAGACCGGACAGGGGGGGTTGGACAGATACGCAGTATTTT
CASRPDRGGWTDTQYF
>14|TRBV2|TRBJ1-5|NA|NA
TGTGCCAGCCAGGTGCAAGCCGTAAATCAGCCCCAGCATTTT
CASQVQAVNQPQHF
>14|TRBV5-1|TRBJ2-5|TRBD1|NA
TGCGCCAGCAGCTACCACAGGGGGGACGGGACCCAGTACTTC
CASSYHRGDGTQYF